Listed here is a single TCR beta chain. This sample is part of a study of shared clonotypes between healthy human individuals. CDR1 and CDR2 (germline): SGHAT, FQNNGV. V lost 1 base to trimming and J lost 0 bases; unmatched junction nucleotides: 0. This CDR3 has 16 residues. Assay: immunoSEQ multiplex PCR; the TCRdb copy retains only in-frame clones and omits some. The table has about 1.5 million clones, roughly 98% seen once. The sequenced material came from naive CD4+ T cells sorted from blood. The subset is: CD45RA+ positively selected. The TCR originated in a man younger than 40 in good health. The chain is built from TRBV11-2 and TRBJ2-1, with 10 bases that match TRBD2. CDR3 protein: CASSLASGSSYNEQFF. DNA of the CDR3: TGTGCCAGCAGCTTAGCTAGCGGGAGCTCCTACAATGAGCAGTTCTTC.